This T cell receptor beta chain was obtained from a study of blood T cell repertoires in COVID-19. Across the whole study: Some COVID-19 samples were acute and others convalescent; all came from the United States, Italy and Spain. PBMCs, B-cell-depleted T cells, or T cells provided the cDNA or gDNA that made up the material.

In the original workflow: The authors estimated nucleated cell counts from reference gene primer amplification. Produced via immunoSEQ multiplex PCR; TCRdb's table is partial and in-frame only. D and trimming were read from the DNA, whereas the V and J calls and clone size are those reported in that table. The sample has almost 55,000 clones, more than 75% seen once. The germline V gene has CDR1 SGHRS and CDR2 YFSETQ. The ends were cut back, 1 base at V and 0 bases at J, with 6 bases in the middle. The CDR3 totals 14 residues. The V call is TRBV5-1, the J call TRBJ2-3; D is unresolved. Sample: peripheral blood. The clonotype comes from a man aged 45 to 65 with active COVID-19. CDR3 in amino acids: CASSLSESTDTQYF. The CDR3 bases are TGCGCCAGCAGCTTGAGCGAGAGCACAGATACGCAGTATTTT.